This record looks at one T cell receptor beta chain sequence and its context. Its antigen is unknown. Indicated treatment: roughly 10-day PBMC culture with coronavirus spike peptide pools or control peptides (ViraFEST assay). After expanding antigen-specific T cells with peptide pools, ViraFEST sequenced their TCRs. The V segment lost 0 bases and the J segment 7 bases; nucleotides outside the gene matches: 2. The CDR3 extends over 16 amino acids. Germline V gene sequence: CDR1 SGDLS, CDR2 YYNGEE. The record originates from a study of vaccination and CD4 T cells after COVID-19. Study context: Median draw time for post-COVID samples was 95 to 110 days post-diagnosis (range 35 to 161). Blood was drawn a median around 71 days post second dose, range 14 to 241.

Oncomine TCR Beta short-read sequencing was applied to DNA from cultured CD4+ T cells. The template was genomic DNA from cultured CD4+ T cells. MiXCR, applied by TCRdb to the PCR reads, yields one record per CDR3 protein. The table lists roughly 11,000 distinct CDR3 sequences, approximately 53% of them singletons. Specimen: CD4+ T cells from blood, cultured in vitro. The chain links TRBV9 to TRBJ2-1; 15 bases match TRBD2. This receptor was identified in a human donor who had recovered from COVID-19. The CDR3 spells CASSVAGTSGRNEQFF. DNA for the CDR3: TGTGCCAGCAGCGTAGCCGGGACTAGCGGGAGGAATGAGCAGTTCTTC. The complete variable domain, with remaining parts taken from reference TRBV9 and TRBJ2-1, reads DSGVTQTPKHLITATGQRVTLRCSPRSGDLSVYWYQQSLDQGLQFLIQYYNGEERAKGNILERFSAQQFPDLHSELNLSSLELGDSALYFCASSVAGTSGRNEQFFGPGTRLTVL.